One sample yielded the 8 T cell receptor beta chains listed below, sequenced in a study of cytomegalovirus exposure and HLA in healthy donors. PCR involved 60 Vbeta and 13 Jbeta primers. The assay was immunoSEQ multiplex PCR, and TCRdb's table has in-frame clones only and misses some. The sample carries around 210,000 clones, 75% to 85% recorded once. Input material: PBMCs. The receptor set was obtained from a woman in her thirties or forties in good health and CMV-seronegative.

V gene TRBV7-9 combines with J gene TRBJ2-5, with 10 bases matching TRBD2. From germline, CDR1 is SEHNR and CDR2 FQNEAQ (reference sequence). V trimming: 5 bases; J trimming: 4 bases; junction bases outside the gene matches: 13. The CDR3 is 17 amino acids. The CDR3 is CASSPTLAGAFGETQYF. CDR3 nucleotide sequence: TGTGCCAGCAGCCCCACCCTAGCGGGAGCATTCGGAGAGACCCAGTACTTC.

The V and J genes are TRBV6-4 and TRBJ1-5, with D tentatively TRBD1 (5 bases). CDR1 MRHNA and CDR2 SNTAGT come from the germline V gene. The CDR3 consists of 16 residues. V lost 0 bases, J lost 5 bases, and 14 bases lay in between. DNA of the CDR3: TGTGCCAGCAGTGACTCGAGTCTCGTACAGGATCAGCCCCAGCATTTT. Amino acids: CASSDSSLVQDQPQHF.

The V call is TRBV9, the J call TRBJ2-1; TRBD2 might be the D (6 bases). Germline CDR1 reads SGDLS; CDR2 reads YYNGEE. The CDR3 is made up of 13 amino acids. The germline V and J ends were trimmed by 2 bases and 6 bases, with 9 bases remaining between them. Here the CDR3 reads CASSVSGLNEQFF. CDR3 DNA sequence: TGTGCCAGCAGCGTCAGCGGGCTCAATGAGCAGTTCTTC.

The chain carries TRBV30 and TRBJ2-7; unclear D gene. This CDR3 comprises 11 residues. Between the trimmed V and J ends, which lost 7 bases and 4 bases, there was a span of 11 bases. Germline V gene data show CDR1 as GTSNPN and CDR2 as SVGIG (reference sequence). The CDR3 protein is CASSNQYEQYF. CDR3 DNA sequence: TGTGCCTCATCAAATCAATACGAGCAGTACTTC.

V gene TRBV6-5 combines with J gene TRBJ2-5, with D unclear. The closer fit of TRBJ2-7 to the DNA end suggests the J call may be wrong. Germline V gene data show CDR1 as MNHEY and CDR2 as SVGAGI. CDR3 length: 14 residues. Here the CDR3 DNA reads TGTGCCAGCAGTTACGGCAGGTCTCCCTACGAGCAGTACTTC. It encodes CASSYGRSPYEQYF.

The gene calls are TRBV27 and TRBJ2-1; 7 nucleotides agree with TRBD2. The CDR3 has 15 residues. The trim removed 7 bases at V and 0 bases at J, leaving 6 bases unmatched. Germline CDR1 MNHEY, CDR2 SMNVEV (reference sequence). The CDR3 sequence is CASTLTGGSYNEQFF. CDR3 DNA sequence: TGTGCCAGCACTCTGACGGGGGGCTCCTACAATGAGCAGTTCTTC.

The chain links TRBV9 to TRBJ2-6; D gene uncertain. The CDR3 runs to 13 residues. Deletions cut 2 bases from V and 4 bases from J, with 4 bases between. Germline CDR1 and CDR2: SGDLS and YYNGEE. The CDR3 region is CASSVTGANVLTF. As DNA, the CDR3 is TGTGCCAGCAGCGTTACAGGGGCCAACGTCCTGACTTTC.

V and J are TRBV5-8 and TRBJ1-2; no clear D. The V end lost 0 bases, the J end lost 8 bases, and 5 bases lay between the germline ends. This CDR3 is built from 11 residues. Germline V gene data show CDR1 as SGHTS and CDR2 as YDEGEE. The CDR3 nucleotides are TGTGCCAGCAGCTTGGTGCGCGGCTACACCTTC. Its translation: CASSLVRGYTF.